These T cell receptor beta chains were read from a single sample in a study of cytomegalovirus exposure and HLA in healthy donors. The assay was immunoSEQ multiplex PCR, and TCRdb's table has in-frame clones only and misses some. The sample consists of around 150,000 clones, around 75% of them appearing once. Material for sequencing was PBMCs. The receptors were sampled from a young man in good health and CMV-seropositive. Each CDR3 is given with its conserved first and last residue. D genes are given only for firm matches. Size values are once, few and many counts, or a class for expanded clones, and some rows have none.

- TRBJ2-3 TRBV6-5 TRBD1 CASSYSRQGALDTQYF TGTGCCAGCAGTTACTCCCGACAGGGGGCCCTTGATACGCAGTATTTT
- TRBJ1-5 TRBV10-3 - CAISESGGSNQPQHF TGTGCCATCAGTGAGTCAGGAGGCAGCAATCAGCCCCAGCATTTT
- TRBJ1-5 TRBV10-3 - CAISESRGNNQPQHF TGTGCCATCAGTGAGTCAAGAGGGAACAATCAGCCCCAGCATTTT
- TRBJ1-2 TRBV5-4 TRBD1 CASSLDPGGYGYTF TGTGCCAGCAGCTTGGACCCAGGGGGGTATGGCTACACCTTC
- TRBJ1-2 TRBV6-5 - CASSYELGYTF TGTGCCAGCAGTTACGAGCTTGGCTACACCTTC
- TRBJ2-2 TRBV5-1 - CASSQRPLNTGELFF TGCGCCAGCAGCCAGCGCCCCCTGAACACCGGGGAGCTGTTTTTT
- TRBJ1-2 TRBV11-3 - CASSLEIQSGTTGGYTF TGTGCCAGCAGCTTAGAGATCCAATCCGGGACAACTGGTGGCTACACCTTC
- TRBJ2-3 TRBV15 TRBD1 CATSRDGRDRASSPQYF TGTGCCACCAGCAGAGATGGTAGGGACAGGGCATCTTCGCCGCAGTATTTT
- TRBJ1-1 TRBV10-3 TRBD1 CAISGPGGTEAFF TGTGCCATCAGTGGTCCAGGGGGAACTGAAGCTTTCTTT
- TRBJ1-3 TRBV27 - CASKAGFTRNTIYF TGTGCCAGCAAGGCAGGGTTCACCCGAAACACCATATATTTT
- TRBJ1-3 TRBV21-1 - CAPRGALRNTIYF TGTGCTCCACGGGGGGCGCTTAGAAACACCATATATTTT
- TRBJ2-1 TRBV5-1 TRBD1 CASSLRDRTYNEQFF TGCGCCAGCAGCCTGAGGGACAGGACCTACAATGAGCAGTTCTTC
- TRBJ1-3 TRBV6-5 - CASSHRGRSGNTIYF TGTGCCAGCAGCCATAGGGGTCGCTCTGGAAACACCATATATTTT
few TRBJ2-5 TRBV7-7 TRBD2 CASSPRTSGEETQYF TGTGCTAGCAGCCCACGGACTAGCGGGGAAGAGACCCAGTACTTC
few TRBJ2-1 TRBV5-5 TRBD2 CASSWADGGGSNEQFF TGTGCCAGCAGCTGGGCGGACGGGGGGGGTTCCAATGAGCAGTTCTTC
few TRBJ1-1 TRBV13 - CASSLGMGGRDTEAFF TGTGCCAGCAGCTTAGGCATGGGGGGTCGGGACACTGAAGCTTTCTTT
- TRBJ1-2 TRBV29-1 TRBD1 CSVVSQRTGGDYGYTF TGCAGCGTTGTCAGTCAAAGGACAGGGGGCGACTATGGCTACACCTTC
- TRBJ1-2 TRBV4-1 TRBD1 CASSHPSPDRGNGYTF TGCGCCAGCAGCCATCCGAGCCCGGACAGGGGGAATGGCTACACCTTC
once TRBJ2-5 TRBV15 - CATSRYGNNQETQYF TGTGCCACCAGCCGCTACGGGAACAACCAAGAGACCCAGTACTTC
- TRBJ2-2 TRBV4-1 - CASSQDATAYTGELFF TGCGCCAGCAGCCAAGACGCGACAGCCTACACCGGGGAGCTGTTTTTT
once TRBJ1-1 TRBV10-3 - CAISGTLWRGKNTEAFF TGTGCCATCAGTGGCACCCTGTGGCGGGGGAAGAACACTGAAGCTTTCTTT
- TRBJ2-2 TRBV2 - CASSEGGLNTGELFF TGTGCCAGCAGTGAGGGCGGGTTGAACACCGGGGAGCTGTTTTTT
few TRBJ1-2 TRBV30 TRBD1 CAWSQGDYGYTF TGTGCCTGGAGTCAGGGGGACTATGGCTACACCTTC
few TRBJ1-2 TRBV6-5 - CASSRTGSNGYTF TGTGCCAGCAGCCGCACAGGGTCGAATGGCTACACCTTC
- TRBJ1-1 TRBV10-3 TRBD1 CAISEPQGRTEAFF TGTGCCATCAGTGAGCCACAGGGGCGGACTGAAGCTTTCTTT
- TRBJ1-4 TRBV9 - CASSSFGGTNEKLFF TGTGCCAGCAGCTCCTTTGGCGGGACTAATGAAAAACTGTTTTTT
- TRBJ1-5 TRBV6-5 TRBD1 CASRPDRDQPQHF TGTGCCAGCAGGCCAGACAGGGACCAGCCCCAGCATTTT
- TRBJ1-5 TRBV19 TRBD1 CASTSGTGVAGNQPQHF TGTGCCAGTACTTCCGGGACAGGGGTAGCTGGCAATCAGCCCCAGCATTTT
- TRBJ1-2 TRBV9 TRBD1 CASSVDGGAGGYGYTF TGTGCCAGCAGCGTAGACGGTGGTGCAGGGGGCTATGGCTACACCTTC
once TRBJ2-1 TRBV6-1 TRBD2 CASSELLAGGDEQFF TGTGCCAGCAGTGAACTGCTAGCGGGAGGTGATGAGCAGTTCTTC
once TRBJ2-3 TRBV5-1 TRBD2 CASSSTGGGGRAGDTQYF TGCGCCAGCAGCTCCACCGGGGGTGGCGGGAGGGCCGGAGATACGCAGTATTTT
few TRBJ1-2 TRBV30 - CAWSGSSRSYTF TGTGCCTGGAGTGGGTCATCTAGAAGCTACACCTTC
- TRBJ2-3 TRBV15 TRBD2 CATSRGGLEDTQYF TGTGCCACCAGCAGAGGGGGACTAGAGGATACGCAGTATTTT
few TRBJ2-1 TRBV5-1 - CASNPDSSYNEQFF TGCGCCAGCAACCCAGACTCTTCCTACAATGAGCAGTTCTTC
- TRBJ2-1 TRBV27 - CASTGLTNEQFF TGTGCCAGCACGGGGTTAACCAATGAGCAGTTCTTC
- TRBJ2-1 TRBV4-1 TRBD2 CASSPTGTSGGAVTYNEQFF TGCGCCAGCAGCCCGACGGGGACTAGCGGGGGGGCCGTCACCTACAATGAGCAGTTCTTC
- TRBJ2-5 TRBV11-3 TRBD1 CASSFAGQGFRETQYF TGTGCCAGCAGCTTTGCGGGACAGGGGTTTCGAGAGACCCAGTACTTC
- TRBJ2-1 TRBV7-2 TRBD2 CASSFSGGAHPFF TGTGCCAGCAGCTTTAGCGGGGGGGCCCATCCGTTCTTC
- TRBJ2-1 TRBV10-1 TRBD2 CASSESASGGYNEQFF TGCGCCAGCAGTGAGTCGGCTAGCGGGGGCTACAATGAGCAGTTCTTC
- TRBJ2-5 TRBV5-1 TRBD2 CASSPGTSGYKETQYF TGCGCCAGCAGCCCGGGGACTAGCGGGTACAAAGAGACCCAGTACTTC
- TRBJ2-5 TRBV14 - CASSTGTIQETQYF TGTGCCAGCAGCACAGGAACGATCCAAGAGACCCAGTACTTC
once TRBJ2-4 TRBV4-2 - CASSQSRGLAKNIQYF TGTGCCAGCAGCCAATCCAGGGGTCTAGCCAAAAACATTCAGTACTTC
- TRBJ2-1 TRBV11-3 - CASSLDGSSYNEQFF TGTGCCAGCAGCTTAGACGGTAGCTCCTACAATGAGCAGTTCTTC
- TRBJ1-4 TRBV6-1 - CASSKGSPTTNEKLFF TGTGCCAGCAGTAAAGGGTCCCCTACAACTAATGAAAAACTGTTTTTT
few TRBJ2-3 TRBV5-1 TRBD1 CASSPQGVQDTQYF TGCGCCAGCAGCCCCCAGGGGGTCCAAGATACGCAGTATTTT
- TRBJ2-5 TRBV5-6 - CASSLLREEETQYF TGTGCCAGCAGCTTGCTCCGGGAAGAGGAGACCCAGTACTTC
- TRBJ1-4 TRBV6-1 - CASSDGGVGEKLFF TGTGCCAGCAGTGACGGGGGGGTTGGTGAAAAACTGTTTTTT
- TRBJ2-1 TRBV4-1 - CASSQRAPRDTQVDEQFF TGCGCCAGCAGCCAAAGAGCCCCCCGGGACACCCAGGTTGATGAGCAGTTCTTC
- TRBJ2-2 TRBV9 TRBD1 CASSAGTGGAYRELFF TGTGCCAGCAGCGCCGGGACAGGGGGTGCCTACCGGGAGCTGTTTTTT